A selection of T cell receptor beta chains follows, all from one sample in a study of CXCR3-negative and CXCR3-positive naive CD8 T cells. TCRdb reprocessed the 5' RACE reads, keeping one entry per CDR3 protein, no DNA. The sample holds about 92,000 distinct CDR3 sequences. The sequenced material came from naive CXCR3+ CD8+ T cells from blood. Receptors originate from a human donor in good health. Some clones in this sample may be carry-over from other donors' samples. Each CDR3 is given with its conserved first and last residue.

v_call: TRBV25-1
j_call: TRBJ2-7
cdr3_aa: CASSEFFSSGNEQYF

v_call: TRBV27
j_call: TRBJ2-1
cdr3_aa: CASSLLAGAVDEQFF

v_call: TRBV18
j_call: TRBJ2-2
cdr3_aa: CASSPAAGELFF

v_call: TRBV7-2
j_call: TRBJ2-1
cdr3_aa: CASSLVARGNEQFF

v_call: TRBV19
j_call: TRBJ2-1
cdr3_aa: CASSIDGTSASYNEQFF

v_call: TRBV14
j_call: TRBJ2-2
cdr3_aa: CASSQDKPRTRTTGELFF

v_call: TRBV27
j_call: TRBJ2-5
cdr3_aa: CASSLGTGAETQYF

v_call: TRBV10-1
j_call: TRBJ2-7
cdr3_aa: CASSEWTSGGFYEQYF

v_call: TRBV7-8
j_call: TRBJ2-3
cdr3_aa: CASSPGTGLGDTQYF

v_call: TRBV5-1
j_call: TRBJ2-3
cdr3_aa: CASSTSPGRADTQYF

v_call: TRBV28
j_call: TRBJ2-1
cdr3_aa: CASSLAADRGGNEQFF

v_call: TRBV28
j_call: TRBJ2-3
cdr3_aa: CASRQGWGDTQYF

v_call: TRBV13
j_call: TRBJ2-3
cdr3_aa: CASSSPVAGDTDTQYF

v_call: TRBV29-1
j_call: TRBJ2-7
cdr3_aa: CSVVQGPEQYF

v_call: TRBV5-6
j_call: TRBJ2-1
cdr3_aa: CASSLGLSSYNEQFF

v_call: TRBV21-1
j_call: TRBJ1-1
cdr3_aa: CASTGGGPAFF

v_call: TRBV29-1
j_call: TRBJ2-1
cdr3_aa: CSVDGALWGHGTNEQFF

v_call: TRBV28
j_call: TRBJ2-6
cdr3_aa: CASYTGTPSGANVLTF

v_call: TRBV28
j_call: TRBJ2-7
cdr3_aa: CASSFGGRDYEQYF

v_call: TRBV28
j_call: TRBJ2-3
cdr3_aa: CASSSPLAGAGDTQYF

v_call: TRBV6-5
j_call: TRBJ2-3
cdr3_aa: CASSPTADTQYF

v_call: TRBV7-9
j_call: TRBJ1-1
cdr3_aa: CASSGGAFDEAFF

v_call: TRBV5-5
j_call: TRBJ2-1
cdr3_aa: CASTMDRVFVNEQFF

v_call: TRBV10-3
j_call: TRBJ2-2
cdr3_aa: CATSGDRVPGRVAAGELFF

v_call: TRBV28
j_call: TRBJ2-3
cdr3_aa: CASSLGPLKTGSTDTQYF

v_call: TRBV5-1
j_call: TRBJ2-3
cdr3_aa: CASSPVGGVTQYF

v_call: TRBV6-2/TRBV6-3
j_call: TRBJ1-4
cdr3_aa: CASSPNMMEDEKLFF

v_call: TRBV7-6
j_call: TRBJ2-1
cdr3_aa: CASSAEQGSSYNEQFF

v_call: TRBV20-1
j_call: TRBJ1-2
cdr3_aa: CSAKILDRGRDGYTF

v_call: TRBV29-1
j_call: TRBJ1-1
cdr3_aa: CSVLMLDTEAFF

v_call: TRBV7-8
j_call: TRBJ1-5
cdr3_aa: CASSLGQGGGNQPQHF

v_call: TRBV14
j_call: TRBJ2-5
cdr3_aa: CASSQESGSWSVETQYF

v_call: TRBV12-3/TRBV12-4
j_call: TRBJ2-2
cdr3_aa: CASSRQGANTGELFF

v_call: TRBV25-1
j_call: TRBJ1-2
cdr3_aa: CASSEYTDGYTF

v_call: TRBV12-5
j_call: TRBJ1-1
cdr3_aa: CASGLAGGLDTEAFF

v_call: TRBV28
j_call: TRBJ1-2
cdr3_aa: CATYRGYGYTF

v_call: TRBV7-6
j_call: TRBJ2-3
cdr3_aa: CASSAQLAGYTDTQYF

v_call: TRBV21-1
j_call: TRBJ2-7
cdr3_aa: CASSKNRREPPYEQYF

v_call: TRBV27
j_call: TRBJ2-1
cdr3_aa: CASSAGGLEQFF

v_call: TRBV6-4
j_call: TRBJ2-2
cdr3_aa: CAGRQETGELFF

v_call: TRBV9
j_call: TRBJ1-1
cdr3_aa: CASSALQGMNTEAFF

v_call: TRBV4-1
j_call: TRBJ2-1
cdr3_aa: CASSQDPQGNEQFF

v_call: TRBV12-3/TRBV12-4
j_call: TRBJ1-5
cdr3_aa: CASVKGNYQPQHF

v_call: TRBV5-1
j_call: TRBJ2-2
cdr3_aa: CASSQGRTVNTGELFF

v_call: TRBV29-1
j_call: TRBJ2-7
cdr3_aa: CSAAGTRYEQYF

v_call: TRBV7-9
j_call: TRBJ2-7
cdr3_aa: CASSLGLNSYEQYF

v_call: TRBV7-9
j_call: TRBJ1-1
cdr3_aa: CASSLGGWGGVMNTEAFF

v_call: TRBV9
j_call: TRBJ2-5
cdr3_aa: CASSVGQQPLQETQYF

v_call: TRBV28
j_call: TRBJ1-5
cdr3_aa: CATGDTGRGSNQPQHF

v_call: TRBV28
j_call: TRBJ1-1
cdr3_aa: CASSSRGYTEAFF

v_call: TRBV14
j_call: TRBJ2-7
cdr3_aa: CASSLAGEQYF

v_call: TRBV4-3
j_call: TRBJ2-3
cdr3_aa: CASSQGLSTDTQYF

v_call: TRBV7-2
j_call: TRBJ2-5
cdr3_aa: CASSLGLVGQETQYF

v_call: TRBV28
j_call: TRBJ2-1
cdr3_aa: CASSLGQPTKFF